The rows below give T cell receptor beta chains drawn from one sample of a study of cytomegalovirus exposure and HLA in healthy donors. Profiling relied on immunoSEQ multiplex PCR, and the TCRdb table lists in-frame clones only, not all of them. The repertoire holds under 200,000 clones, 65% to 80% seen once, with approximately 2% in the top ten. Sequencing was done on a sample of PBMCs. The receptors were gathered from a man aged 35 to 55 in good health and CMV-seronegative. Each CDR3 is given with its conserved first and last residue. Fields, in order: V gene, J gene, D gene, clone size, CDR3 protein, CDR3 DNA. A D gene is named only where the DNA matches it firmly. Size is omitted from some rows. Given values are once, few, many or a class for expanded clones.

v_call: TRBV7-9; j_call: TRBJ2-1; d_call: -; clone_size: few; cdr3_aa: CASSLEGHRFFEQFF; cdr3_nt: TGTGCCAGCAGCTTAGAAGGACACCGCTTCTTTGAGCAGTTCTTC
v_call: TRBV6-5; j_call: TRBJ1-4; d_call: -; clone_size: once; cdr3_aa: CASSYGSAGDEKLFF; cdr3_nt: TGTGCCAGCAGTTACGGGTCCGCAGGGGACGAAAAACTGTTTTTT
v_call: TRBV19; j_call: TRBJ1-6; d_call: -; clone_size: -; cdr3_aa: CASSIAELNSPLHF; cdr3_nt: TGTGCCAGTAGTATCGCTGAGTTGAATTCACCCCTCCACTTT
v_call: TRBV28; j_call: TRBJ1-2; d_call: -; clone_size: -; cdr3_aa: CASSLPPRGSYTF; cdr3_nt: TGTGCCAGCAGTCTACCCCCCCGGGGTAGCTACACCTTC
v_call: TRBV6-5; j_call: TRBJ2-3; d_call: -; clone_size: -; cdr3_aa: CASSYWAGLPDTQYF; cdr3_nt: TGTGCCAGCAGTTATTGGGCGGGACTCCCAGATACGCAGTATTTT
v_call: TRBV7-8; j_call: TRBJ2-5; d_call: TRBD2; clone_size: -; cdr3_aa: CAGGGREETQYF; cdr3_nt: TGTGCCGGGGGGGGAAGAGAAGAGACCCAGTACTTC
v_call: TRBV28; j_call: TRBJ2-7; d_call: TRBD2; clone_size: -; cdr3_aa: CASIAGGNYEQYF; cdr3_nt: TGTGCCAGTATAGCGGGAGGGAACTACGAGCAGTACTTC
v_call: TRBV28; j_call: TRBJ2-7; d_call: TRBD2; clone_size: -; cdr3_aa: CASRGEGLYEQYF; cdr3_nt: TGTGCCAGCAGGGGGGAGGGCCTATACGAGCAGTACTTC
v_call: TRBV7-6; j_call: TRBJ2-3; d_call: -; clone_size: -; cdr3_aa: CASSPGKTQYF; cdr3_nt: TGTGCCAGCAGTCCCGGGAAGACGCAGTATTTT
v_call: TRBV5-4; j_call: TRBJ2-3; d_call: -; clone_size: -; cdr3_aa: CASSSRAGRSTDTQYF; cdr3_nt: TGTGCCAGCAGCTCCCGAGCGGGCCGAAGCACAGATACGCAGTATTTT
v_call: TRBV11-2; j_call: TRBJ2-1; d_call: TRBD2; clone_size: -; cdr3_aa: CASSLEPRWTGGDEQFF; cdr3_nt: TGTGCCAGCAGCTTAGAACCCCGCTGGACGGGAGGGGATGAGCAGTTCTTC
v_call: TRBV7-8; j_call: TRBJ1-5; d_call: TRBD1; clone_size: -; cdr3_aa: CASSLEGQVRNQPQHF; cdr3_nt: TGTGCCAGCAGCTTAGAAGGACAGGTTCGCAATCAGCCCCAGCATTTT
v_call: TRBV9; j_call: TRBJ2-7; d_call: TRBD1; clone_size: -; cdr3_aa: CASSPAGGQTYEQYF; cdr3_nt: TGTGCCAGCAGCCCCGCAGGGGGACAGACTTACGAGCAGTACTTC
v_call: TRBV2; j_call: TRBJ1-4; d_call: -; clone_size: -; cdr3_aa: CASRPTYQGPKEKLFF; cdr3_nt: TGTGCCAGCAGGCCCACATATCAGGGGCCGAAAGAAAAACTGTTTTTT
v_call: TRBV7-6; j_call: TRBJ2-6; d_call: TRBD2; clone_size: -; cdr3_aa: CASSFLNPGSGANGLTF; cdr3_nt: TGTGCCAGCAGCTTCCTTAATCCGGGGAGCGGGGCCAACGGCCTGACTTTC
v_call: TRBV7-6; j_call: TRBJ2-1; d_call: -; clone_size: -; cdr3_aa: CASSTDLARNEQFF; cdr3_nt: TGTGCCAGCAGCACCGACCTAGCGAGGAATGAGCAGTTCTTC
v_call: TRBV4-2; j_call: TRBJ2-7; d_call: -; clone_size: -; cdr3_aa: CASSQGLGSSYEQYF; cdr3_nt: TGTGCCAGCAGCCAAGGACTGGGTAGCTCCTACGAGCAGTACTTC
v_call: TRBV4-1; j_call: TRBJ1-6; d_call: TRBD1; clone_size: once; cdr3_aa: CASSISRDSRYSPLHF; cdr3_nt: TGCGCCAGCAGCATTTCCCGGGACAGTCGTTATTCACCCCTCCACTTT
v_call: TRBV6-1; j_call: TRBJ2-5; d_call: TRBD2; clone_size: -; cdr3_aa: CASSEAAAGGRQTQYF; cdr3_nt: TGTGCCAGCAGTGAAGCTGCCGCGGGGGGCCGCCAGACCCAGTACTTC
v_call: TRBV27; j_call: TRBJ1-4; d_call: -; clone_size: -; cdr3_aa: CASRYGHLAEKLFF; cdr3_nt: TGTGCCAGCAGATACGGACACCTTGCTGAAAAACTGTTTTTT
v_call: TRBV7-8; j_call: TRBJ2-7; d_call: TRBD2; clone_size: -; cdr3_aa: CASSEAGTSIPYEQYF; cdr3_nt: TGTGCCAGCAGCGAGGCCGGGACTAGCATCCCATACGAGCAGTACTTC
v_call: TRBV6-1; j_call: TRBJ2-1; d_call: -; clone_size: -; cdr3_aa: CASSGVGGRGRNEQFF; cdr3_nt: TGTGCCAGCAGTGGGGTAGGGGGGCGGGGGCGCAATGAGCAGTTCTTC
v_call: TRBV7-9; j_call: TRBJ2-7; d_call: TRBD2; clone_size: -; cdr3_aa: CASSSPSTSGYEQYF; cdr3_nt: TGTGCCAGCAGCTCGCCCTCTACTAGCGGCTACGAGCAGTACTTC
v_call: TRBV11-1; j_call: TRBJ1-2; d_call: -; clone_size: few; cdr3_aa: CASSLAPGYGYTF; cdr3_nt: TGTGCCAGCAGCTTAGCTCCAGGCTATGGCTACACCTTC
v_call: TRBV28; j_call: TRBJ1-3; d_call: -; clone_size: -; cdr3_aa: CASSLLGTKDF; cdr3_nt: TGTGCCAGCAGTTTACTGGGGACAAAGGATTTT
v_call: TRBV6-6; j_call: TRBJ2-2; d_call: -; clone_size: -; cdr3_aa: CASGRGTGELFF; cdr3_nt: TGTGCCAGCGGGAGAGGAACCGGGGAGCTGTTTTTT
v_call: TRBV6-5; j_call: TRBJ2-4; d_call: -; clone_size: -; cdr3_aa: CASKTSLGGNIQYF; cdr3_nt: TGTGCCAGCAAGACTAGTCTTGGTGGAAACATTCAGTACTTC
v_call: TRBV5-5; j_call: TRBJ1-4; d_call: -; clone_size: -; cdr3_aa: CASSLRGRWENEKLFF; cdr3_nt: TGTGCCAGCAGCTTGAGAGGAAGGTGGGAGAATGAAAAACTGTTTTTT
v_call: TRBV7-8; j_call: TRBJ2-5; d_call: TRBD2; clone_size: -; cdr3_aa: CASSLAGGVQETQYF; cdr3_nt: TGTGCCAGCAGCTTAGCGGGGGGGGTCCAAGAGACCCAGTACTTC
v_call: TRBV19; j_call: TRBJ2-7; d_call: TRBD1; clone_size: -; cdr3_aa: CASSTGQGGYEQYF; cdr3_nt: TGTGCCAGTAGTACCGGACAGGGTGGATACGAGCAGTACTTC
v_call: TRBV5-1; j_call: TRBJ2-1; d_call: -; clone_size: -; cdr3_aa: CASSLELNNEQFF; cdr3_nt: TGCGCCAGCAGCTTGGAGCTTAACAATGAGCAGTTCTTC
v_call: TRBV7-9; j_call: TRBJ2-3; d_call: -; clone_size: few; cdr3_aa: CASSLDSDTQYF; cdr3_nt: TGTGCCAGCAGCTTGGACTCTGATACGCAGTATTTT
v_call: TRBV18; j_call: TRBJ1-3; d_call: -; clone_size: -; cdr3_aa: CASSPGVGAYSGNTIYF; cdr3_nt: TGTGCCAGCTCACCAGGCGTTGGGGCCTACTCTGGAAACACCATATATTTT
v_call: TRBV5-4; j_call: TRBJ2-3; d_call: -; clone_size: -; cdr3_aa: CASSPRQSTDTQYF; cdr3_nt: TGTGCCAGCAGCCCCCGACAGTCCACAGATACGCAGTATTTT
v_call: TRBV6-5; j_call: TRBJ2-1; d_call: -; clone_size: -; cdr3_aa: CASTEGASVRSEQFF; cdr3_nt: TGTGCCAGCACTGAGGGGGCTAGCGTACGAAGTGAGCAGTTCTTC